This T cell receptor (beta chain) derives from a study of T cell repertoires in ileal Crohn's disease. The V gene end was trimmed by 7 bases and the J gene end by 1 base; junction bases not matched to a gene: 6. The V gene's germline CDR1 is SQVTM and CDR2 ANQGSEA. The CDR3 spans 14 residues. The table came from immunoSEQ multiplex PCR; TCRdb's copy has only in-frame clones and leaves some out. The sample holds about 4,500 clones; 70% to 80% are singletons and the top ten take roughly 15%. The table lists this clone with a few counts. The TCR originated in an adult with Crohn's disease. The genes are TRBV29-1 and TRBJ2-7; the match to TRBD1 covers 11 bases. Source material: ileal tissue. In nucleotides, the CDR3 is TGCAGCGCCGCCGGGACAGGGGGGTCCTACGAGCAGTACTTC. This gives the protein CSAAGTGGSYEQYF.